The 25 T cell receptor beta chains below come from one sample, sequenced in a study of long-term antiretroviral therapy in people with HIV. Version v3.0 of the immunoSEQ assay was performed at survey level. Produced via immunoSEQ multiplex PCR; TCRdb's table is partial and in-frame only. The data hold more than 6,000 clones, with 74% observed a single time. The material sequenced was unsorted PBMCs, taken 0.1 years before starting antiretroviral therapy. The receptors were gathered from a man aged 18 to 29 with HIV.

Only one count was recorded for this clone. This chain joins TRBV7-8 and TRBJ1-3, with unresolved D. V dropped 2 bases and J dropped 3 bases, with 8 bases sitting between them. Germline CDR1 and CDR2: SGHVS and FQNEAQ. The CDR3 covers 14 residues. The CDR3 DNA reads as TGTGCCAGCAGCTTAAACAGAAATGGAAACACCATATATTTT. Residues: CASSLNRNGNTIYF.

V usage is TRBV19 and J usage is TRBJ1-3; no clear D. Per germline, CDR1 LNHDA and CDR2 SQIVND (reference sequence). V dropped 7 bases and J dropped 4 bases, with 23 bases sitting between them. The CDR3 contains 17 residues. CDR3 loop: CASKPWSGEMVGNTIYF. CDR3 DNA sequence: TGTGCCAGTAAGCCGTGGAGCGGGGAGATGGTGGGAAACACCATATATTTT.

This rearrangement joins TRBV6-1 to TRBJ2-3; a possible D gene is TRBD1 (6 bases). In germline, CDR1 is MNHNS, CDR2 SASEGT. The CDR3 runs 15 residues. The V end was cut by 10 bases, the J end by 1 base, with 18 bases between. The CDR3 spells CATTRGRQGTDTQYF. CDR3 nucleotides: TGTGCCACCACACGAGGGAGACAGGGCACAGATACGCAGTATTTT.

This clone was seen a handful of times. The genes are TRBV7-2 and TRBJ2-2, with TRBD1 matching 8 bases. Trimming at V came to 5 bases and at J to 6 bases, leaving 5 bases not matched to a gene. The germline gives CDR1 SGHTA, CDR2 FQGNSA. The CDR3 consists of 14 residues. CDR3 sequence (DNA): TGTGCCAGCAGCAATATACAGGGGGCCGGGGAGCTGTTTTTT. Translating gives CASSNIQGAGELFF.

The CDR3 here is CASSSTGVRNQPQHF. The CDR3, as DNA: TGTGCCAGCAGTTCTACAGGGGTGCGCAATCAGCCCCAGCATTTT. The chain links TRBV6-5 to TRBJ1-5; 7 bases align to TRBD1. In germline, CDR1 is MNHEY, CDR2 SVGAGI. The J segment lost 2 bases and the V segment lost 4 bases, leaving 5 bases of the junction unmatched. This CDR3 has 15 residues.

The chain couples TRBV9 to TRBJ1-6, with 7 bases that match TRBD1. J lost 4 bases, V lost 8 bases, and 6 bases had no gene match. CDR3 size: 14 residues. Germline-derived CDR1 and CDR2 are SGDLS and YYNGEE. The CDR3 region has the DNA TGTGCCAGGAGGGGGCCACCGTATAATTCACCCCTCCACTTT. This translates into CARRGPPYNSPLHF.

V is TRBV7-9 and J is TRBJ2-2, with a tentative D call TRBD2 (5 bases). Trimming shortened V by 2 bases and J by 1 base, and 11 bases separated the two germline ends. The CDR3 consists of 16 residues. Germline V gene data show CDR1 as SEHNR and CDR2 as FQNEAQ (reference sequence). The CDR3 reads CASSLPGFQNTGELFF. Written as DNA, the CDR3 is TGTGCCAGCAGCTTACCGGGGTTCCAGAACACCGGGGAGCTGTTTTTT.

The gene calls are TRBV4-2 and TRBJ1-1; 12 bases are shared with TRBD1. V lost 0 bases and J lost 1; bases outside the gene matches: 6. The germline CDR1 and CDR2 sequences are LGHNA and YNFKEQ. The CDR3 consists of 18 residues. CDR3 in DNA: TGTGCCAGCAGCCAAGATGGGACAGGGGGCGTGGGGAACACTGAAGCTTTCTTT. This codes for CASSQDGTGGVGNTEAFF.

The chain combines TRBV28 with TRBJ2-1, with 7 bases that match TRBD2. The V segment lost 6 bases and the J segment 2 bases; nucleotides outside the gene matches: 7. CDR3 length: 15 amino acids. Per germline, CDR1 MDHEN and CDR2 SYDVKM. The CDR3 loop is CASRTLAEAYNEQFF. In DNA, the CDR3 is TGTGCCAGCAGGACTCTAGCGGAGGCCTACAATGAGCAGTTCTTC.

This chain uses TRBV29-1 with TRBJ2-7, with no clear D. Trimming cost V 5 bases and J 5 bases, with 19 bases left between them. The CDR3 spans 14 residues. Per the germline V gene, CDR1 is SQVTM and CDR2 is ANQGSEA. The CDR3 DNA follows: TGCAGCGTTACCAAAACCCCCTTTTTACACGAGCAGTACTTC. Amino acids: CSVTKTPFLHEQYF.

The chain is built from TRBV5-1 and TRBJ2-6; no definite D call. The germline V and J ends were trimmed by 2 bases and 3 bases, with 6 bases remaining between them. Germline assignment: CDR1 SGHRS and CDR2 YFSETQ. The CDR3 totals 14 residues. The DNA of the CDR3 is TGCGCCAGCAGCTTCGGCGGTGGGGCCAACGTCCTGACTTTC. This sequence encodes CASSFGGGANVLTF.

This clone has only a few counts. V is TRBV7-9 and J is TRBJ2-7, with D possibly matching TRBD1 (7 bases). CDR1 and CDR2 from the germline V gene are SEHNR and FQNEAQ (reference sequence). Trimming stripped 2 bases from V and 5 bases from J, with 13 bases between. There are 14 residues in the CDR3. The CDR3 nucleotides are TGTGCCAGCAGCTTAAGGGGCGGGACAGACGAGCAGTACTTC. Protein product: CASSLRGGTDEQYF.

This sequence joins TRBV27 and TRBJ1-6, with D perhaps matching TRBD1 (5 bases). Germline V gene sequence: CDR1 MNHEY, CDR2 SMNVEV (reference sequence). The CDR3 covers 17 residues. V dropped 2 bases and J dropped 0 bases, with 11 bases sitting between them. CDR3: CASSLQGVGSYNSPLHF. The CDR3 DNA follows: TGTGCCAGCAGTTTACAAGGGGTCGGCTCCTATAATTCACCCCTCCACTTT.

This clone was observed a handful of times. V and J are TRBV15 and TRBJ2-3, with TRBD2 matching over 13 bases. In germline, CDR1 is LNHNV, CDR2 YYDKDF (reference sequence). J gave up 4 bases and V 2 bases, and 0 bases lay outside the gene matches. This CDR3 comprises 15 residues. The CDR3 DNA sequence: TGTGCCACCAGCAGAACTAGCGGGGGGGCAGATACGCAGTATTTT. This sequence encodes CATSRTSGGADTQYF.

This chain joins TRBV28 and TRBJ2-5; tentative D call: TRBD1 (6 bases). The V gene lost 5 bases and the J gene lost 2 bases, with 15 bases spanning the gap. Germline V CDR1 and CDR2: MDHEN, SYDVKM. The CDR3 covers 15 residues. Here the CDR3 reads CASSLPLDSQETQYF. CDR3 sequence (DNA): TGTGCCAGCAGTCTACCCCTGGACAGTCAAGAGACCCAGTACTTC.

The chain joins TRBV7-9 to TRBJ2-2; D not resolved. Trimming shortened V by 3 bases and J by 7 bases, and 3 bases separated the two germline ends. CDR3 length equals 11 residues. Germline assignment: CDR1 SEHNR and CDR2 FQNEAQ (reference sequence). CDR3 sequence reads: CASSFGGELFF. CDR3 nucleotide sequence: TGTGCCAGCAGCTTCGGCGGGGAGCTGTTTTTT.

This clone was seen a few times. The V call is TRBV4-1, the J call TRBJ1-2; 12 bases are a match to TRBD1. The ends lost 0 bases at V and 7 bases at J; junction bases unmatched: 9. From germline, CDR1 is MGHRA and CDR2 YSYEKL. This CDR3 comprises 17 residues. The CDR3 DNA reads TGCGCCAGCAGCCAAGATACCGGGACAGGGGGCGCGGGTGGCTACACCTTC. Translation gives CASSQDTGTGGAGGYTF.

The rearrangement links TRBV18 to TRBJ1-3; D is possibly TRBD1 (6 bases). The CDR3 length is 17 residues. V was clipped by 3 bases and J by 0 bases, with 15 bases between them. Germline lookup yields CDR1 KGHSH and CDR2 LQKENI. The CDR3 reads CASSPWTATNSGNTIYF. CDR3 nucleotide sequence: TGTGCCAGCTCACCCTGGACAGCCACTAACTCTGGAAACACCATATATTTT.

The J gene is TRBJ1-5, the V gene TRBV27; perhaps TRBD1 as D (5 bases). CDR1 MNHEY and CDR2 SMNVEV come from the germline V gene (reference sequence). V dropped 6 bases and J dropped 5 bases, with 14 bases sitting between them. The CDR3 is 14 amino acids. The CDR3 protein is CASSNGGNHQPQHF. The CDR3 DNA is TGTGCCAGCAGCAACGGGGGTAATCATCAGCCCCAGCATTTT.

The chain employs TRBV2 and TRBJ2-5, with TRBD1 identical over 7 bases. V dropped 7 bases and J dropped 5; count of bases not matched to a gene: 4. CDR3 size: 12 residues. Germline CDR1 is SNHLY and CDR2 is FYNNEI. DNA of the CDR3: TGTGCCAGCATGGACAGGATGGAGACCCAGTACTTC. Amino acids: CASMDRMETQYF.

The chain has TRBV18 and TRBJ1-5, with a weak D call TRBD1 (6 bases). The CDR3 runs to 15 residues. The germline gives CDR1 KGHSH, CDR2 LQKENI. V was pared by 0 bases and J by 5 bases, with 11 bases between. The CDR3 loop is CASSPPGGADQPQHF. DNA for the CDR3: TGTGCCAGCTCACCACCGGGGGGGGCTGATCAGCCCCAGCATTTT.

The chain combines TRBV28 with TRBJ2-3; possible D gene TRBD2, 7 bases. The CDR3 has 15 amino acids. Trimming cost V 8 bases and J 4 bases, with 19 bases left between them. In germline, CDR1 is MDHEN, CDR2 SYDVKM. The CDR3 DNA reads TGTGCCAGCCTCACCCCCCGGGGGGCCTCAGATACGCAGTATTTT. Residues: CASLTPRGASDTQYF.

This clone appeared once. The V call is TRBV18, the J call TRBJ1-3; 7 positions match TRBD1. Looked up from germline, CDR1 is KGHSH and CDR2 is LQKENI. There are 15 residues in the CDR3. Unmatched junction bases numbered 6, after V lost 6 bases and J lost 1 base. The CDR3 protein is CASSTDRESGNTIYF. The CDR3 coding sequence is TGTGCCAGCTCTACAGACAGGGAATCTGGAAACACCATATATTTT.

This chain uses TRBV7-8 with TRBJ2-1; D may be TRBD1 (5 bases). Germline loops: CDR1 SGHVS, CDR2 FQNEAQ. With 5 bases removed from V and 10 bases from J, the gap between germline ends came to 12 bases. The CDR3 length is 12 residues. CDR3 DNA: TGTGCCAGCAGCGAAAACCAGGGAGAGCAGTTCTTC. It encodes CASSENQGEQFF. Full variable domain (outside the CDR3, taken from reference TRBV7-8 and TRBJ2-1): GAGVSQSPRYKVAKRGQDVALRCDPISGHVSLFWYQQALGQGPEFLTYFQNEAQLDKSGLPSDRFFAERPEGSVSTLKIQRTQQEDSAVYLCASSENQGEQFFGPGTRLTVL.

V and J are TRBV13 and TRBJ2-1, with 11 bases matching TRBD2. In germline, CDR1 is PRHDT, CDR2 FYEKMQ (reference sequence). This CDR3 has 15 amino acids. V trimming: 5 bases; J trimming: 6 bases; junction bases outside the gene matches: 6. The DNA for the CDR3 is TGTGCCAGCAGCCTGCCTAGCGGGGGGTCCAATGAGCAGTTCTTC. Its translation is CASSLPSGGSNEQFF.